Presented here are 18 T cell receptor beta chains from one specimen sequenced in a study of shared T cell receptors in the human thymus. Using immunoSEQ multiplex PCR, the repertoire was profiled, and TCRdb retains in-frame clones only, with some absent. This repertoire shows almost 550,000 clones, approximately 78% found once; its top ten account for more than 0.01%. The same data also contributed to another study, on human thymus T cells.

What was sequenced was thymocytes. These receptors were taken from a boy in the first two years of life with a congenital heart defect.

The gene calls are TRBV4-3 and TRBJ2-1, with 10 nucleotides matching TRBD2. The V gene end was trimmed by 0 bases and the J gene end by 8 bases; junction bases not matched to a gene: 19. Germline V gene sequence: CDR1 LGHNA, CDR2 YSLEER. This CDR3 spans 20 amino acids. The CDR3, as DNA: TGCGCCAGCAGCCAAGATCACGGCCTAGCGGGAGACCCGCACGGCGATGAGCAGTTCTTC. Protein product: CASSQDHGLAGDPHGDEQFF.

The rearrangement links TRBV4-2 to TRBJ2-7, with D tentatively TRBD2 (6 bases). Germline CDR1 and CDR2: LGHNA and YNFKEQ. The CDR3 consists of 17 residues. Trimming left V 1 base short and J 2 bases short, with 18 bases between. The CDR3 reads CASSQGPRVGGAYEQYF. CDR3 in DNA: TGTGCCAGCAGCCAAGGTCCCCGAGTCGGAGGGGCCTACGAGCAGTACTTC.

DNA of the CDR3: TGTGCCAGCAGCCCCCAGGCCGAAGAGACCCAGTACTTC. Its protein product is CASSPQAEETQYF. The chain is built from TRBV11-2 and TRBJ2-5; D gene unclear. The CDR3 covers 13 residues. V gave up 5 bases and J gave up 3 bases, with 10 bases separating them. Germline-derived CDR1 and CDR2 are SGHAT and FQNNGV.

This clone was seen a single time. CDR3 in amino acids: CASSLARMPPGGRETQYF. Written as DNA, the CDR3 is TGTGCCAGCAGCTTAGCACGGATGCCCCCGGGGGGCCGAGAGACCCAGTACTTC. This chain links TRBV7-2 with TRBJ2-5, with a possible D match to TRBD2 (7 bases). Trimming removed 0 bases at V and 4 bases at J, with 21 bases between. In germline, CDR1 is SGHTA, CDR2 FQGNSA. CDR3 length: 18 amino acids.

The J gene is TRBJ2-1, the V gene TRBV6-4; D gene ambiguous. Trimming stripped 8 bases from V and 7 bases from J, with 6 bases between. This CDR3 is 10 amino acids long. Germline V gives CDR1 MRHNA, CDR2 SNTAGT. The CDR3 reads CASARNEQFF. In DNA, the CDR3 is TGTGCCAGCGCGAGAAATGAGCAGTTCTTC.

This chain uses TRBV29-1 with TRBJ2-1, with D possibly being TRBD1 (5 bases). The germline gives CDR1 SQVTM, CDR2 ANQGSEA. The CDR3 has 14 residues. Trimming took 1 base from V and 4 from J, leaving 11 bases between them. The CDR3 sequence is CSVEAHQGYNEQFF. The CDR3 DNA is TGCAGCGTTGAAGCACACCAGGGTTACAATGAGCAGTTCTTC.

The chain employs TRBV4-3 and TRBJ1-1; D not certain. V was trimmed by 0 bases and J by 5 bases, leaving 10 bases between them. Germline values: CDR1 LGHNA, CDR2 YSLEER. The CDR3 covers 14 residues. The CDR3 DNA is TGCGCCAGCAGCCAAGATACTTTAACGACTGAAGCTTTCTTT. Translated, it gives CASSQDTLTTEAFF.

The chain carries TRBV19 and TRBJ1-1, with D maybe TRBD1 (6 bases). This CDR3 contains 14 residues. Germline V gene sequence: CDR1 LNHDA, CDR2 SQIVND (reference sequence). Trimming shortened V by 10 bases and J by 0 bases, and 15 bases separated the two germline ends. CDR3 nucleotide sequence: TGTGCCATCCCGACAGGAACTATGAACACTGAAGCTTTCTTT. It yields the protein CAIPTGTMNTEAFF.

The chain uses TRBV10-3 and TRBJ2-7, with D uncertain. Trimming took off 7 bases at V and 0 bases at J, with 13 bases between the two ends. Germline V lookup: CDR1 ENHRY, CDR2 SYGVKD. The CDR3 sequence is 14 residues long. The CDR3 nucleotides are TGTGCCATCACTCGGTCGAAAGACTCCTACGAGCAGTACTTC. This codes for CAITRSKDSYEQYF.

J is TRBJ2-1 and V is TRBV25-1, with 9 bases that match TRBD2. Germline assignment: CDR1 MGHDK and CDR2 SYGVNS. The CDR3 consists of 17 residues. V lost 5 bases, J lost 7 bases, and 15 bases stayed unmatched. The CDR3 here is CASSPQVQGLAKNEQFF. CDR3 nucleotides: TGTGCCAGCAGTCCGCAGGTACAGGGACTAGCAAAAAATGAGCAGTTCTTC. Full variable domain (rest looked up from reference TRBV25-1 and TRBJ2-1): EADIYQTPRYLVIGTGKKITLECSQTMGHDKMYWYQQDPGMELHLIHYSYGVNSTEKGDLSSESTVSRIRTEHFPLTLESARPSHTSQYLCASSPQVQGLAKNEQFFGPGTRLTVL.

The gene calls are TRBV4-3 and TRBJ2-1; 7 bases align to TRBD2. J lost 0 bases, V lost 0 bases, and 14 bases had no gene match. The CDR3 has 20 residues. The germline gives CDR1 LGHNA, CDR2 YSLEER. The CDR3: CASSQDRDGRIPLSYNEQFF. CDR3 DNA sequence: TGCGCCAGCAGCCAAGATCGCGACGGGAGGATACCTCTCTCCTACAATGAGCAGTTCTTC.

This rearrangement joins TRBV30 to TRBJ1-6; D gene ambiguous. CDR1 and CDR2 (germline): GTSNPN, SVGIG (reference sequence). The V end lost 4 bases, the J end lost 4 bases, and 11 bases lay between the germline ends. The CDR3 is 14 amino acids. The CDR3 bases are TGTGCCTGGACGCGCGCGGTATATAATTCACCCCTCCACTTT. It translates to CAWTRAVYNSPLHF.

This clone was detected a few times. The rearrangement joins TRBV18 to TRBJ1-5; 12 bases are a match to TRBD1. CDR1 and CDR2 from the germline V gene are KGHSH and LQKENI. The CDR3 has 17 amino acids. The V and J ends lost 2 bases and 6 bases, in that order; junction bases with no gene match: 8. This CDR3 reads CASSPNDGTGGFQPQHF. The CDR3 DNA follows: TGTGCCAGCTCACCAAATGACGGGACAGGGGGCTTTCAGCCCCAGCATTTT. Combining the CDR3 with reference TRBV18 and TRBJ1-5 gives the whole variable domain NAGVMQNPRHLVRRRGQEARLRCSPMKGHSHVYWYRQLPEEGLKFMVYLQKENIIDESGMPKERFSAEFPKEGPSILRIQQVVRGDSAAYFCASSPNDGTGGFQPQHFGDGTRLSIL.

V usage is TRBV6-1 and J usage is TRBJ1-1; D gene uncertain. Trimming removed 6 bases at V and 7 bases at J, with 12 bases between. The CDR3 covers 12 residues. CDR1 and CDR2 (germline): MNHNS, SASEGT. As DNA, the CDR3 is TGTGCCAGCAGGGGCCTTTGGCGTGAAGCTTTCTTT. This gives the protein CASRGLWREAFF.

V usage is TRBV29-1 and J usage is TRBJ2-3; TRBD1 aligns across 9 bases. This CDR3 has 13 amino acids. Germline loops: CDR1 SQVTM, CDR2 ANQGSEA. The V segment lost 6 bases and the J segment 1 base; nucleotides outside the gene matches: 2. CDR3 coding DNA: TGCAGCGTCCGGGACAGGGGCACAGATACGCAGTATTTT. Amino acids: CSVRDRGTDTQYF.

The sample holds a few counts of this clone. This chain connects TRBV5-6 to TRBJ2-5, with D possibly being TRBD2 (5 bases). The CDR3 is made up of 15 amino acids. V lost 4 bases and J 1 base, leaving 14 bases between the germline ends. CDR1 and CDR2 (germline): SGHDT, YYEEEE. DNA of the CDR3: TGTGCCAGCAGCCTCCAAGGAGGTGCCCAAGAGACCCAGTACTTC. It is translated as CASSLQGGAQETQYF. Together with reference TRBV5-6 and TRBJ2-5, the CDR3 gives the full variable domain: DAGVTQSPTHLIKTRGQQVTLRCSPKSGHDTVSWYQQALGQGPQFIFQYYEEEERQRGNFPDRFSGHQFPNYSSELNVNALLLGDSALYLCASSLQGGAQETQYFGPGTRLLVL.

V usage is TRBV9 and J usage is TRBJ2-2; 9 positions match TRBD2. The CDR3 totals 19 residues. Germline V gene sequence: CDR1 SGDLS, CDR2 YYNGEE. The junction had 15 bases not matched to a gene; V was cut back by 0 bases and J by 6 bases. CDR3 residues: CASSVGPLLREGYAGELFF. The CDR3 coding sequence is TGTGCCAGCAGCGTAGGCCCCCTTTTGCGGGAGGGGTACGCCGGGGAGCTGTTTTTT.

V is TRBV11-2 and J is TRBJ1-3; D not certain. Between the trimmed V and J ends, which lost 4 bases and 3 bases, there was a span of 7 bases. Germline CDR1 reads SGHAT; CDR2 reads FQNNGV. This CDR3 has 13 amino acids. The CDR3 loop is CASSYLVGNTIYF. In DNA, the CDR3 is TGTGCCAGCAGCTATCTCGTTGGAAACACCATATATTTT.